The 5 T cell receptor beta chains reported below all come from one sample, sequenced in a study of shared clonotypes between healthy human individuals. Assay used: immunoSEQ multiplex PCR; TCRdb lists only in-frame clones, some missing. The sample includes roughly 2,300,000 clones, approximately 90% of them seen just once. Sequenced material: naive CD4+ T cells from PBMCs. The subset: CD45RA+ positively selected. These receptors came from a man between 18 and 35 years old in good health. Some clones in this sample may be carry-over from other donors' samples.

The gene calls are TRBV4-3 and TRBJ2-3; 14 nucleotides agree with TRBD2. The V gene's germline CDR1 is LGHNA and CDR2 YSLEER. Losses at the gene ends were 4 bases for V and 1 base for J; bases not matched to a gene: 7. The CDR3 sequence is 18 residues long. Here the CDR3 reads CASSPGLAGGSGTDTQYF. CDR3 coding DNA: TGCGCCAGCAGCCCCGGACTAGCGGGAGGATCGGGCACAGATACGCAGTATTTT.

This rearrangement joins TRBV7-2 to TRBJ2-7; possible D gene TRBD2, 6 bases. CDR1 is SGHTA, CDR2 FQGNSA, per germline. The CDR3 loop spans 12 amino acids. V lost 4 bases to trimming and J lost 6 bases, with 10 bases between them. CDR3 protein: CASSSRETEQYF. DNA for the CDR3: TGTGCCAGCAGCTCCCGGGAGACCGAGCAGTACTTC.

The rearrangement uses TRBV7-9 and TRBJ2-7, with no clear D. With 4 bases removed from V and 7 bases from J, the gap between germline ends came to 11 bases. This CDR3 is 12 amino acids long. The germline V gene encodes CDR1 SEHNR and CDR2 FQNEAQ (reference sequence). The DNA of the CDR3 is TGTGCCAGCAGCTCTATATACGGGGAGCAGTACTTC. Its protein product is CASSSIYGEQYF.

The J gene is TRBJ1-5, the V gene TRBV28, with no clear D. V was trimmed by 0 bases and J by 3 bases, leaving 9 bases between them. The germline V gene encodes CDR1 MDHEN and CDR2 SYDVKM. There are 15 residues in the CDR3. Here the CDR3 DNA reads TGTGCCAGCAGTTTATGGGCAGCTTCCAATCAGCCCCAGCATTTT. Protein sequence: CASSLWAASNQPQHF.

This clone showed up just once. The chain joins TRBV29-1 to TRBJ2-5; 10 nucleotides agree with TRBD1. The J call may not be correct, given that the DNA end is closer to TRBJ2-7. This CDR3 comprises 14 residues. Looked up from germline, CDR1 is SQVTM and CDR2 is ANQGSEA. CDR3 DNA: TGCAGCGTTGGGAGCGGACAGGGGGGGTACGAGCAGTACTTC. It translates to CSVGSGQGGYEQYF.